This is a list of T cell receptor beta chains from one sample in a study of T-cell memory formation after mild COVID-19. TCRdb re-called the 5' RACE reads with MiXCR, one entry per CDR3 protein. The table shows roughly 600,000 distinct CDR3 sequences, with under 20% occurring only once. Specimen: PBMCs or a T cell subset sorted from them (not recorded which). The receptors stem from an adult woman who had mild COVID-19 (a few samples of this study predate the infection). Cell type and time point are not known. Each CDR3 is given with its conserved first and last residue. D genes are given only for firm matches. Where a row states a size, it is once, few, many or the class of an expanded clone; other rows omit it.

J: TRBJ2-1; V: TRBV18; D: NA; size: few; DNA: TGTGCCAGCTCACCAGACTCCACAGGGTTCTCCTACAATGAGCAGTTCTTC; CDR3: CASSPDSTGFSYNEQFF
J: TRBJ2-2; V: TRBV20-1; D: TRBD2; size: few; DNA: TGCAGTGCTAGACGGGCTAGCGGTAACACCGGGGAGCTGTTTTTT; CDR3: CSARRASGNTGELFF
J: TRBJ2-1; V: TRBV3-1; D: TRBD2; size: NA; DNA: TGTGCCAGCACCGGACTAGCGGGGAATGTCTACAATGAGCAGTTCTTC; CDR3: CASTGLAGNVYNEQFF
J: TRBJ1-1; V: TRBV6-2/TRBV6-3; D: NA; size: few; DNA: TGTGCCAGCAGTTACTCTTGGACGGCGAACACTGAAGCTTTCTTT; CDR3: CASSYSWTANTEAFF
J: TRBJ2-1; V: TRBV11-2; D: TRBD2; size: NA; DNA: TGTGCCAGCAGCCACCGGACTAGCGGGGGCAGGAATGAGCAGTTCTTC; CDR3: CASSHRTSGGRNEQFF
J: TRBJ1-2; V: TRBV12-3/TRBV12-4; D: TRBD1; size: NA; DNA: TGTGCCAGCAGCTCGACAGGGCGGTATGGCTACACCTTC; CDR3: CASSSTGRYGYTF
J: TRBJ1-2; V: TRBV7-2; D: NA; size: NA; DNA: TGTGCCAGCAGCTCCCTGGGGTTGAACTATGGCTACACCTTC; CDR3: CASSSLGLNYGYTF
J: TRBJ2-7; V: TRBV18; D: TRBD2; size: NA; DNA: TGTGCCAGCTCACCCACTGGACTAGCCTCCCACGAGCAGTACTTC; CDR3: CASSPTGLASHEQYF
J: TRBJ1-1; V: TRBV7-2; D: NA; size: NA; DNA: TGTGCCAGCAGCTCTCTACTTAGGACTGAAGCTTTCTTT; CDR3: CASSSLLRTEAFF
J: TRBJ2-7; V: TRBV29-1; D: NA; size: NA; DNA: TGCAGCGTCGTAGTGCGATACGAGCAGTACTTC; CDR3: CSVVVRYEQYF
J: TRBJ2-1; V: TRBV7-2; D: NA; size: few; DNA: TGTGCCAGCAGCTTGTTGGGTAAAGACTACAATGAGCAGTTCTTC; CDR3: CASSLLGKDYNEQFF
J: TRBJ2-1; V: TRBV7-3; D: TRBD2; size: NA; DNA: TGTGCCAGCAGCTTCAGCGGGGGGGCGACGGGGAATGAGCAGTTCTTC; CDR3: CASSFSGGATGNEQFF
J: TRBJ2-7; V: TRBV12-3/TRBV12-4; D: NA; size: NA; DNA: TGTGCCAGCACCGAGGGGCTGGGACCGAAGGAGCAGTACTTC; CDR3: CASTEGLGPKEQYF
J: TRBJ1-2; V: TRBV20-1; D: NA; size: NA; DNA: TGCAGTGCTAGACCCTTTACAGGGAACTATGGCTACACCTTC; CDR3: CSARPFTGNYGYTF
J: TRBJ1-6; V: TRBV20-1; D: NA; size: few; DNA: TGCAGTGCTCGGGGGGGCGTGAGGAATTCACCCCTCCACTTT; CDR3: CSARGGVRNSPLHF
J: TRBJ1-1; V: TRBV20-1; D: NA; size: NA; DNA: TGCAGTGCTAGGGGCCCACCGACGAACACTGAAGCTTTCTTT; CDR3: CSARGPPTNTEAFF
J: TRBJ2-7; V: TRBV7-2; D: TRBD2; size: NA; DNA: TGTGCCAGCAGCTTCCGAAGCGGGAGCGTTTACGAGCAGTACTTC; CDR3: CASSFRSGSVYEQYF
J: TRBJ2-3; V: TRBV5-1; D: NA; size: few; DNA: TGCGCCAGCAGCCTGGCATTAACTAGCACAGATACGCAGTATTTT; CDR3: CASSLALTSTDTQYF
J: TRBJ1-5; V: TRBV27; D: TRBD1; size: NA; DNA: TGTGCCAGCAGTTCCAACAGGGGTTTGGTGCCCCAGCATTTT; CDR3: CASSSNRGLVPQHF
J: TRBJ2-3; V: TRBV10-3; D: TRBD1; size: few; DNA: TGTGCCATCAGTGGGGACAGGATCCCCACAGATACGCAGTATTTT; CDR3: CAISGDRIPTDTQYF
J: TRBJ2-7; V: TRBV7-9; D: TRBD1; size: many; DNA: TGTGCCAGCAGCCCTAGGACAGGGAACGAGCAGTACTTC; CDR3: CASSPRTGNEQYF
J: TRBJ2-7; V: TRBV7-2; D: NA; size: NA; DNA: TGTGCCAGCAGCCGGCCTGGCGCCTTCGAGCAGTACTTC; CDR3: CASSRPGAFEQYF
J: TRBJ2-7; V: TRBV4-3; D: NA; size: few; DNA: TGCGCCAGCAGCCAAGAGTTGACAGTGACCTACGAGCAGTACTTC; CDR3: CASSQELTVTYEQYF
J: TRBJ1-6; V: TRBV13; D: NA; size: few; DNA: TGTGCCAGCACCCCCCAAGGGTTGGCTGATTCACCCCTCCACTTT; CDR3: CASTPQGLADSPLHF
J: TRBJ2-3; V: TRBV10-3; D: NA; size: NA; DNA: TGTGCCATCAGGGACTTAGATACGCAGTATTTT; CDR3: CAIRDLDTQYF
J: TRBJ1-6; V: TRBV3-1; D: TRBD1; size: NA; DNA: TGTGCCAGCAGCCAGCCGGGACAGCTTTATAATTCACCCCTCCACTTT; CDR3: CASSQPGQLYNSPLHF
J: TRBJ2-7; V: TRBV7-9; D: TRBD2; size: many; DNA: TGTGCCAGCAGCTTGAGCGGGATCGGATACGAGCAGTACTTC; CDR3: CASSLSGIGYEQYF
J: TRBJ2-2; V: TRBV5-1; D: NA; size: few; DNA: TGCGCCAGCAGCTTTTCGGCTGTAGCGGCGAACACCGGGGAGCTGTTTTTT; CDR3: CASSFSAVAANTGELFF
J: TRBJ2-3; V: TRBV6-1; D: NA; size: NA; DNA: TGTGCCAGCAGTCTCCGGGACAACACAGATACGCAGTATTTT; CDR3: CASSLRDNTDTQYF
J: TRBJ2-2; V: TRBV14; D: NA; size: NA; DNA: TGTGCCAGCAGCTCGACCTGGAGAGCCGGGGAGCTGTTTTTT; CDR3: CASSSTWRAGELFF
J: TRBJ2-5; V: TRBV5-1; D: NA; size: few; DNA: TGCGCCAGCAGCCCTAAGCTTGTCGATATCCGTGAGACCCAGTACTTC; CDR3: CASSPKLVDIRETQYF
J: TRBJ2-1; V: TRBV7-6; D: TRBD2; size: few; DNA: TGTGCCAGCAGCTTAGGAGCTCACAGCGGGAGGATGTACAATGAGCAGTTCTTC; CDR3: CASSLGAHSGRMYNEQFF
J: TRBJ2-2; V: TRBV12-3/TRBV12-4; D: NA; size: few; DNA: TGTGCCAGCAGTTTTGGGGATCTGAACACCGGGGAGCTGTTTTTT; CDR3: CASSFGDLNTGELFF
J: TRBJ1-1; V: TRBV9; D: NA; size: NA; DNA: TGTGCCAGCAGCGTAGAAGGGGGGAACACTGAAGCTTTCTTT; CDR3: CASSVEGGNTEAFF
J: TRBJ2-5; V: TRBV20-1; D: TRBD2; size: NA; DNA: TGCAGTGCCACCCCTAGCGGGAGGGTACAAGAGACCCAGTACTTC; CDR3: CSATPSGRVQETQYF
J: TRBJ2-7; V: TRBV5-6; D: TRBD1; size: NA; DNA: TGTGCCAGCAGCTTGACCCGACAGGGGCCTTCCTACGAGCAGTACTTC; CDR3: CASSLTRQGPSYEQYF
J: TRBJ2-2; V: TRBV6-4; D: NA; size: NA; DNA: TGTGCCAGCAAATATAGCGGGAACACCGGGGAGCTGTTTTTT; CDR3: CASKYSGNTGELFF
J: TRBJ2-3; V: TRBV7-6; D: TRBD2; size: few; DNA: TGTGCCAGCAGCTTAGACCCGAGCGGGAGGGTAGGAGATACGCAGTATTTT; CDR3: CASSLDPSGRVGDTQYF
J: TRBJ2-7; V: TRBV29-1; D: NA; size: NA; DNA: TGCAGCGTTGTCCGTCACGACTACGAGCAGTACTTC; CDR3: CSVVRHDYEQYF
J: TRBJ1-2; V: TRBV7-3; D: NA; size: NA; DNA: TGTGCCAGCAGCTTATCATCTGCCGACTATGGCTACACCTTC; CDR3: CASSLSSADYGYTF
J: TRBJ2-7; V: TRBV27; D: NA; size: NA; DNA: TGTGCCAGCAGTTTTTTGATGGGCAGGGGAGTGTACGAGCAGTACTTC; CDR3: CASSFLMGRGVYEQYF
J: TRBJ2-7; V: TRBV29-1; D: NA; size: NA; DNA: TGCAGCGTTCGACAGGTCCACGAGCAGTACTTC; CDR3: CSVRQVHEQYF
J: TRBJ2-1; V: TRBV4-3; D: NA; size: few; DNA: TGCGCCAGCAGCCAAGATCAGGGCTATGAGCAGTTCTTC; CDR3: CASSQDQGYEQFF
J: TRBJ2-1; V: TRBV6-5; D: TRBD2; size: NA; DNA: TGTGCCAGCAGTTACAGCGCTAGCGGGAGCGTCAATGAGCAGTTCTTC; CDR3: CASSYSASGSVNEQFF
J: TRBJ2-3; V: TRBV5-1; D: NA; size: NA; DNA: TGCGCCAGCAGCCGCAACGTGGGCACAGATACGCAGTATTTT; CDR3: CASSRNVGTDTQYF